The table lists the clone carrying this T cell receptor (beta chain) with many counts. The time point denotes: blood at routine non-recurrence follow-up after resection. This sample stems from a study of spatial heterogeneity in lung cancer. Study information: There were 75 or so donors, all of them untreated patients with early-stage non-small cell lung cancer.

Germline V lookup: CDR1 MNHEY, CDR2 SMNVEV (reference sequence). The CDR3 length is 12 residues. V lost 2 bases and J lost 2, with 4 bases in between. Every TCR cDNA molecule bore its own unique molecular identifier. From the 5' RACE reads, TCRdb called clonotypes with MiXCR, one entry per CDR3 protein. The table includes around 70,000 distinct CDR3 sequences, 8% to 9% detected once. This TCR was recovered from a female donor with early-stage non-small cell lung cancer. This sample comprised PBMCs, obtained at follow-up. The chain combines TRBV27 with TRBJ2-7; unclear D gene. The chain's CDR3 is CASSLEAYEQYF. The CDR3 bases are TGTGCCAGCAGTTTAGAAGCCTACGAGCAGTACTTC.